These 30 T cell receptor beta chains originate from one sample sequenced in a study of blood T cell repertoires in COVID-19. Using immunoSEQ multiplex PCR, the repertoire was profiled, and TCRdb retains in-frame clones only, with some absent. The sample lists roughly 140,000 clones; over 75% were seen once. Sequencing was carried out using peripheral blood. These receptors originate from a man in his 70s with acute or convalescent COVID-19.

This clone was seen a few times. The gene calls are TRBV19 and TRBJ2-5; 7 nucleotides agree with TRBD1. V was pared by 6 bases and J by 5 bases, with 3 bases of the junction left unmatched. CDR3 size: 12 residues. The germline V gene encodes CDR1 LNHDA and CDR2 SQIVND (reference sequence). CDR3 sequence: CASRGTAETQYF. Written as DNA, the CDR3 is TGTGCCAGTAGAGGGACAGCGGAGACCCAGTACTTC.

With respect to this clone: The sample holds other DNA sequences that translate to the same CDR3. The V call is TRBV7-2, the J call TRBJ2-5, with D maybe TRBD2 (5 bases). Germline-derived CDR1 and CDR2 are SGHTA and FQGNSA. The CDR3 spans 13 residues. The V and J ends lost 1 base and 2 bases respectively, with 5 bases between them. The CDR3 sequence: CASSLGRQETQYF. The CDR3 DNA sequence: TGTGCCAGCAGCTTAGGGAGGCAAGAGACCCAGTACTTC.

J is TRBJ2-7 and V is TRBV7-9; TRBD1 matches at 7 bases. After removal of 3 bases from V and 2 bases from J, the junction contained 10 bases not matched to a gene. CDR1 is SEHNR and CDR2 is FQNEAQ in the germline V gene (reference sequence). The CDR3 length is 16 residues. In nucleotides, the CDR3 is TGTGCCAGCAGCTTTCGGACAGGAGTTCTCACCTACGAGCAGTACTTC. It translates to CASSFRTGVLTYEQYF. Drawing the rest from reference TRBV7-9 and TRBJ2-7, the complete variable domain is DTGVSQNPRHKITKRGQNVTFRCDPISEHNRLYWYRQTLGQGPEFLTYFQNEAQLEKSRLLSDRFSAERPKGSFSTLEIQRTEQGDSAMYLCASSFRTGVLTYEQYFGPGTRLTVT.

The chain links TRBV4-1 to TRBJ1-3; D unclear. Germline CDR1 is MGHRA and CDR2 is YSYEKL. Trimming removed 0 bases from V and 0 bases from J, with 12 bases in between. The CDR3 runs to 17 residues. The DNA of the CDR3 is TGCGCCAGCAGCCAAGACCGGGTGAGCCTCTCTGGAAACACCATATATTTT. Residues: CASSQDRVSLSGNTIYF.

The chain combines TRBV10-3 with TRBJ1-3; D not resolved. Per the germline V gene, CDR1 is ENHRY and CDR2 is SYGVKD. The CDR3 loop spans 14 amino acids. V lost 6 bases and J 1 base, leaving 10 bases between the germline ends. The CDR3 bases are TGTGCCATCAGGCTAGCAGGATCTGGAAACACCATATATTTT. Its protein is CAIRLAGSGNTIYF.

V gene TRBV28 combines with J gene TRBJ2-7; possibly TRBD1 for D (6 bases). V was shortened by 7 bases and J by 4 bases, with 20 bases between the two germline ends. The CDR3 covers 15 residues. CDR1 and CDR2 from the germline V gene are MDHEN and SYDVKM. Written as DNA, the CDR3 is TGTGCCAGCACCCTCTCGGCACAGGGCAGGTACGAGCAGTACTTC. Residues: CASTLSAQGRYEQYF.

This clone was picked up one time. The CDR3 nucleotides read TGTGCCAGTAGTTTTGGGACAACTAGCAATCAGCCCCAGCATTTT. Its translation is CASSFGTTSNQPQHF. The chain links TRBV19 to TRBJ1-5; D may be TRBD1 (6 bases). This CDR3 has 15 amino acids. Per the germline V gene, CDR1 is LNHDA and CDR2 is SQIVND (reference sequence). Trimming stripped 5 bases from V and 0 bases from J, with 11 bases between.

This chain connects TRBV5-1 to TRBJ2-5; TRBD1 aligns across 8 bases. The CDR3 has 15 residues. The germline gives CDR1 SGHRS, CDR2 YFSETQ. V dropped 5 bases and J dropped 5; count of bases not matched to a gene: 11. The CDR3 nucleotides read TGCGCCAGCAGTTCTGCTACAGGGGGTGATGAGACCCAGTACTTC. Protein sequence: CASSSATGGDETQYF.

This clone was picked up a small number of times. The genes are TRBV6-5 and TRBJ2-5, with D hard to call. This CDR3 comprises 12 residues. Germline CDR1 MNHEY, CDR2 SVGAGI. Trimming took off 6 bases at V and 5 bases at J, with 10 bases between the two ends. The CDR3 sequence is CASRPPRETQYF. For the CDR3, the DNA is TGTGCCAGCAGACCCCCTAGGGAGACCCAGTACTTC.

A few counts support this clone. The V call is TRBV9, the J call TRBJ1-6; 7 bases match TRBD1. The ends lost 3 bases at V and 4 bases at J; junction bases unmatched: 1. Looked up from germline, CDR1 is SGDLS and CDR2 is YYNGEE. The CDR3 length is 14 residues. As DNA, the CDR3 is TGTGCCAGCAGCGCCAGGGGGTATAATTCACCCCTCCACTTT. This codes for CASSARGYNSPLHF.

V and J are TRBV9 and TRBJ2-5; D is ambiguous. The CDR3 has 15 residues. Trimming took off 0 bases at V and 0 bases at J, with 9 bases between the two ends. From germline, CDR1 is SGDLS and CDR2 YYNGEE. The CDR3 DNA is TGTGCCAGCAGCGTAGGAGGCGGATACCAAGAGACCCAGTACTTC. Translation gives CASSVGGGYQETQYF.

Here the CDR3 reads CASNQGSVSGANVLTF. CDR3 nucleotides: TGTGCCAGTAACCAGGGCTCGGTGTCTGGGGCCAACGTCCTGACTTTC. The chain couples TRBV19 to TRBJ2-6; TRBD1 is a possible D gene (5 bases). This CDR3 has 16 amino acids. From germline, CDR1 is LNHDA and CDR2 SQIVND (reference sequence). V lost 7 bases and J lost 1, with 14 bases in between. Variable domain in full (rest from reference TRBV19 and TRBJ2-6): DGGITQSPKYLFRKEGQNVTLSCEQNLNHDAMYWYRQDPGQGLRLIYYSQIVNDFQKGDIAEGYSVSREKKESFPLTVTSAQKNPTAFYLCASNQGSVSGANVLTFGAGSRLTVL.

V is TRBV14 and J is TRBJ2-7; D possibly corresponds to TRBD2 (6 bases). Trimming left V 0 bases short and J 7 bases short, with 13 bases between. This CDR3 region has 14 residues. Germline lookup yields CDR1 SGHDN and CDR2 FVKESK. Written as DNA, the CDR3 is TGTGCCAGCAGCCAAGACCCGTCAGGGAGGGAGCAGTACTTC. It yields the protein CASSQDPSGREQYF.

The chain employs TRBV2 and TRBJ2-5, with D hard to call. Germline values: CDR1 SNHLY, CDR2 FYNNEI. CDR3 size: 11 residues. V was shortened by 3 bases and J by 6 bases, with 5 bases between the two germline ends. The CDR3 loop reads CASSESQTQYF. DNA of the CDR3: TGTGCCAGCAGTGAGAGCCAGACCCAGTACTTC.

In nucleotides, the CDR3 is TGTGCCAGCAGCGCCCAGGGTGGTAGCGGGAGGTCGTACGAGCAGTACTTC. Protein: CASSAQGGSGRSYEQYF. The chain links TRBV7-2 to TRBJ2-7; 10 bases are a match to TRBD2. The J segment lost 4 bases and the V segment lost 5 bases, leaving 14 bases of the junction unmatched. The length of the CDR3 is 17 residues. From germline, CDR1 is SGHTA and CDR2 FQGNSA. The full variable domain, with the rest looked up from reference TRBV7-2 and TRBJ2-7, is GAGVSQSPSNKVTEKGKDVELRCDPISGHTALYWYRQSLGQGLEFLIYFQGNSAPDKSGLPSDRFSAERTGGSVSTLTIQRTQQEDSAVYLCASSAQGGSGRSYEQYFGPGTRLTVT.

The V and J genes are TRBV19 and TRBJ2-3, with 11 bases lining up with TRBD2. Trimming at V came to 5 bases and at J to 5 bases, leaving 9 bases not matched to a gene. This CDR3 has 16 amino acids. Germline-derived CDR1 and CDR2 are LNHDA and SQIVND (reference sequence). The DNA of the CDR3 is TGTGCCAGTAGTTTACCGACTAGCGGGGTTGGAGATACGCAGTATTTT. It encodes CASSLPTSGVGDTQYF.

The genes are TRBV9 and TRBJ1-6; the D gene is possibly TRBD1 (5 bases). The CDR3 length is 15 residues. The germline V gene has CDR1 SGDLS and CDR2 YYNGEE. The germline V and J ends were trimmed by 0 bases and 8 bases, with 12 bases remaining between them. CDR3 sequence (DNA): TGTGCCAGCAGCGTAGACGCCACCAGGGATTCACCCCTCCACTTT. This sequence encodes CASSVDATRDSPLHF.

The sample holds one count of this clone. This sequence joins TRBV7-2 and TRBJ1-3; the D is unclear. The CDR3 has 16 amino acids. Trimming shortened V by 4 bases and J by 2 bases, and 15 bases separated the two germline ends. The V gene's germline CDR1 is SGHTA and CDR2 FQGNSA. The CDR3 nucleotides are TGTGCCAGCAGCTCCCAGGCGGCTAGCCCTGGAAACACCATATATTTT. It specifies CASSSQAASPGNTIYF.

The CDR3 loop reads CASRGGAANLSLHF. The CDR3 coding sequence is TGTGCCAGCAGGGGAGGGGCGGCGAATCTTTCCCTCCACTTT. The chain recombines TRBV6-5 with TRBJ1-6; possible D gene TRBD1, 5 bases. Germline CDR1 reads MNHEY; CDR2 reads SVGAGI. V was clipped by 6 bases and J by 14 bases, with 20 bases between them. The CDR3 sequence is 14 residues long.

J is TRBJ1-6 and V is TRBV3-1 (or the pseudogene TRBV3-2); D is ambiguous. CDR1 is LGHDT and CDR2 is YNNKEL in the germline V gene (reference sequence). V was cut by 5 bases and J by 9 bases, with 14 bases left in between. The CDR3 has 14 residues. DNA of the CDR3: TGTGCCAGCAGCTGGGCCCCGCAGAGTTCACCCCTCCACTTT. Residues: CASSWAPQSSPLHF.

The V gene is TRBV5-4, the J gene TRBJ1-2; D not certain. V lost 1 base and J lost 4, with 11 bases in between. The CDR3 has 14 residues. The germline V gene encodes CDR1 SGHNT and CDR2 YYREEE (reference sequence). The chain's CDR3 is CASSLTGGAYGYTF. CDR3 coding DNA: TGTGCCAGCAGCTTGACCGGAGGAGCCTATGGCTACACCTTC.

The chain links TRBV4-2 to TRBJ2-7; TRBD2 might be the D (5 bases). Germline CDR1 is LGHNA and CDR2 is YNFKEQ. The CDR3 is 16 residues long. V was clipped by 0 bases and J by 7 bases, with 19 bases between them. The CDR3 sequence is CASSQEREMGSGEQYF. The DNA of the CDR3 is TGTGCCAGCAGCCAAGAGAGAGAGATGGGGTCGGGAGAGCAGTACTTC.

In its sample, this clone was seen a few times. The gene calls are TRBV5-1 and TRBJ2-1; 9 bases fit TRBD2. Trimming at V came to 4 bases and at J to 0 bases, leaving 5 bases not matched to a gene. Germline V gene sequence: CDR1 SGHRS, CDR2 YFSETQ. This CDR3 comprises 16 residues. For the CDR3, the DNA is TGCGCCAGCAGCATTAGCGGGGGAACCTCCTACAATGAGCAGTTCTTC. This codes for CASSISGGTSYNEQFF.

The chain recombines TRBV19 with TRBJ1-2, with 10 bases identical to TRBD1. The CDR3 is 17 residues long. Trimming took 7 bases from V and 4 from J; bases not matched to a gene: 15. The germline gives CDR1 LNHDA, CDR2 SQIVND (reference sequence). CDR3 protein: CASTWTTGGSGGYGYTF. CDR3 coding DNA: TGTGCCAGTACCTGGACGACAGGGGGCTCCGGGGGCTATGGCTACACCTTC.

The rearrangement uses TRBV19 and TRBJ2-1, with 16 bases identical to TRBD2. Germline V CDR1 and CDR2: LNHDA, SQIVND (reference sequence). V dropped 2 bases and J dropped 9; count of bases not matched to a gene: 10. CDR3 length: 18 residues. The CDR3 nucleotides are TGTGCCAGTAGTATATTCGGGGGGACTAGCGGGAGGGGTCTTGAGCAGTTCTTC. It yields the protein CASSIFGGTSGRGLEQFF.

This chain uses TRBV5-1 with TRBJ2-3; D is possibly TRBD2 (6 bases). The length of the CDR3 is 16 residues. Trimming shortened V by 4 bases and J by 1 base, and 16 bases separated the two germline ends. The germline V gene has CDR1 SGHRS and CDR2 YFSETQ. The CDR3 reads CASSPIWRVGTDTQYF. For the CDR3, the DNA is TGCGCCAGCAGCCCAATATGGAGGGTAGGCACAGATACGCAGTATTTT.

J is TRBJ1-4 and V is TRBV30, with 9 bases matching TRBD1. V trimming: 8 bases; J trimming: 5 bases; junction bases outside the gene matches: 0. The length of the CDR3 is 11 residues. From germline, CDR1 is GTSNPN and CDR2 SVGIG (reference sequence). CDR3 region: CAGTGNEKLFF. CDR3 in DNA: TGTGCCGGGACAGGGAATGAAAAACTGTTTTTT.

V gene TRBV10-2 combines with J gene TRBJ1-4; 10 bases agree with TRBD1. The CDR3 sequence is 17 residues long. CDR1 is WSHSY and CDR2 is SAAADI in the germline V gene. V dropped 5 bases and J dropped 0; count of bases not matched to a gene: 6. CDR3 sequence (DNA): TGCGCCAGCAGTAGGACAGGGGGACTCGCAACTAATGAAAAACTGTTTTTT. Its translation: CASSRTGGLATNEKLFF.

The CDR3 DNA is TGTGCCAGCAGCAGGGTTGGCCAGCCCCAGCATTTT. This translates into CASSRVGQPQHF. The V call is TRBV12-3 or TRBV12-4, the J call TRBJ1-5; a weak D match, TRBD1 (5 bases). CDR3 length equals 12 residues. V lost 6 bases, J lost 7 bases, and 10 bases lay in between.

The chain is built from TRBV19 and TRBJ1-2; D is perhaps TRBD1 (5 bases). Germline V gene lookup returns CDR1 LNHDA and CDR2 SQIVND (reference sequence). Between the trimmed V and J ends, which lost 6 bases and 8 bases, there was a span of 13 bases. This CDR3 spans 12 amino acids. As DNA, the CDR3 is TGTGCCAGTAGGACAGAACCCTGGGGCTACACCTTC. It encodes CASRTEPWGYTF.